A single sample is the source of the 9 T cell receptor beta chains below, sequenced in a study of blood T cell repertoires in COVID-19. Generated by immunoSEQ multiplex PCR, the TCRdb table keeps only in-frame clones and is missing some. The data contain under 80,000 clones, 85% of them singletons. The sample comprised peripheral blood. These TCRs come from a man between 65 and 80 years old with acute or convalescent COVID-19.

The chain couples TRBV4-1 to TRBJ2-2; 9 bases line up with TRBD1. The V segment lost 3 bases and the J segment 6 bases; nucleotides outside the gene matches: 11. CDR1 and CDR2 from the germline V gene are MGHRA and YSYEKL. The CDR3 totals 17 residues. The CDR3 loop is CASSQTSTGGASGELFF. Here the CDR3 DNA reads TGCGCCAGCAGCCAGACGAGCACAGGGGGCGCGTCCGGGGAGCTGTTTTTT.

This chain joins TRBV6-6 and TRBJ2-5, with 9 bases aligning to TRBD1. The CDR3 has 12 amino acids. Germline CDR1 is MNHNY and CDR2 is SVGAGI (reference sequence). V was clipped by 5 bases and J by 7 bases; unmatched bases: 2. The CDR3 here is CASSRQGGTQYF. In DNA form, the CDR3 reads TGTGCCAGCAGTCGACAGGGGGGGACCCAGTACTTC.

V and J are TRBV5-5 and TRBJ2-7, with TRBD1 matching over 7 bases. Per germline, CDR1 SGHKS and CDR2 YYEKEE (reference sequence). The CDR3 has 12 amino acids. Trimming removed 4 bases from V and 6 bases from J; junction bases left unmatched: 4. The CDR3 DNA sequence: TGTGCCAGCAGCACTCACAGGGGCGAGCAGTACTTC. Amino acid sequence: CASSTHRGEQYF.

The chain links TRBV20-1 to TRBJ1-1, with D tentatively TRBD1 (5 bases). The CDR3 covers 11 residues. CDR1 DFQATT and CDR2 SNEGSKA come from the germline V gene (reference sequence). The CDR3 sequence is CRGGGNTEAFF. The CDR3 DNA is TGCAGGGGGGGAGGGAACACTGAAGCTTTCTTT.

The chain combines TRBV5-1 with TRBJ2-7; D is perhaps TRBD1 (7 bases). Germline assignment: CDR1 SGHRS and CDR2 YFSETQ. This CDR3 spans 16 amino acids. V shed 2 bases and J shed 5 bases, with 20 bases lying between them. CDR3 amino acids: CASSLAGTQGGNEQYF. CDR3 in DNA: TGCGCCAGCAGCTTAGCCGGGACCCAGGGGGGCAACGAGCAGTACTTC.

The rearrangement links TRBV6-5 to TRBJ1-2; perhaps TRBD1 as D (5 bases). This CDR3 spans 12 amino acids. CDR1 is MNHEY and CDR2 is SVGAGI in the germline V gene. Trimming left V 8 bases short and J 7 bases short, with 14 bases between. CDR3 in amino acids: CASRGDPSGYTF. The CDR3 region has the DNA TGTGCCAGCCGGGGGGACCCGTCTGGCTACACCTTC.

The J gene is TRBJ2-3, the V gene TRBV5-1, with 9 positions matching TRBD2. Germline V gene sequence: CDR1 SGHRS, CDR2 YFSETQ. The CDR3 covers 17 residues. Unmatched junction bases numbered 9, after V lost 3 bases and J lost 1 base. The CDR3 is CASSYSWASGGTDTQYF. The CDR3 coding sequence is TGCGCCAGCAGCTATTCGTGGGCTAGCGGGGGCACAGATACGCAGTATTTT.

The chain recombines TRBV2 with TRBJ2-3; TRBD2 might be the D (5 bases). Trimming took off 1 base at V and 5 bases at J, with 7 bases between the two ends. CDR3 length equals 13 residues. Germline CDR1 and CDR2: SNHLY and FYNNEI. The DNA of the CDR3 is TGTGCCAGCAGTGAAGTTGCGGGAGATACGCAGTATTTT. Its protein is CASSEVAGDTQYF.

CDR3: CASSPLLRTYNEQFF. For the CDR3, the DNA is TGTGCCAGCAGCCCCCTGCTTCGGACATACAATGAGCAGTTCTTC. V usage is TRBV7-2 and J usage is TRBJ2-1; tentative D call: TRBD1 (5 bases). The CDR3 has 15 amino acids. Trimming cost V 5 bases and J 4 bases, with 15 bases left between them. The germline V gene encodes CDR1 SGHTA and CDR2 FQGNSA.